Sequencing of this T cell receptor (beta chain) was carried out in a study of blood T cells in healthy people across ages. This clonotype appeared once. A J-beta primer mix and a sample-barcoded 5' primer were used in a second PCR of roughly 6 to 12 cycles. MiXCR, run by TCRdb on the 5' RACE reads, gives a single entry per CDR3 protein. The table lists 850,000 or so distinct CDR3 sequences, more than 25% of them singletons, with about 18% in the top ten. CDR1 is ENHRY and CDR2 is SYGVKD in the germline V gene. V dropped 6 bases and J dropped 4; count of bases not matched to a gene: 13. The CDR3 extends over 16 amino acids.

The receptor was isolated from a woman of 80 years or more in good health. The V and J genes are TRBV10-3 and TRBJ2-3; 7 bases match TRBD2. Specimen: blood. The CDR3 reads CAISDGGEWLPDTQYF. In nucleotides, the CDR3 is TGTGCCATCAGCGATGGGGGGGAGTGGCTCCCAGATACGCAGTATTTT.